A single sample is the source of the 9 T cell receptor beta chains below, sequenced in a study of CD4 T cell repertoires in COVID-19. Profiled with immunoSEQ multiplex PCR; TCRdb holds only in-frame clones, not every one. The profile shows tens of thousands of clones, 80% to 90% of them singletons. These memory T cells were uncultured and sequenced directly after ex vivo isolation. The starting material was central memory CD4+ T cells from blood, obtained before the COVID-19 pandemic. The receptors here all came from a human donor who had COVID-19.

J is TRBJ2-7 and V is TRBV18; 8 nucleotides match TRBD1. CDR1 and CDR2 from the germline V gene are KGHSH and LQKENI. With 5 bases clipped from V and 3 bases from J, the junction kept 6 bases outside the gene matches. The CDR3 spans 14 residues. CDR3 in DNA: TGTGCCAGCTCAGGGCGGACAGGGTTCTACGAGCAGTACTTC. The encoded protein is CASSGRTGFYEQYF.

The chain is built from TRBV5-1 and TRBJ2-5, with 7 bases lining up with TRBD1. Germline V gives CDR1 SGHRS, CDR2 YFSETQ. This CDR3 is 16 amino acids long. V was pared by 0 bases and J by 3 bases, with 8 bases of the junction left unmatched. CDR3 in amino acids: CASSLDRGPSEETQYF. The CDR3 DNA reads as TGCGCCAGCAGCTTGGACAGGGGTCCGTCCGAAGAGACCCAGTACTTC. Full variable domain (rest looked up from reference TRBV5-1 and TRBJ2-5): KAGVTQTPRYLIKTRGQQVTLSCSPISGHRSVSWYQQTPGQGLQFLFEYFSETQRNKGNFPGRFSGRQFSNSRSEMNVSTLELGDSALYLCASSLDRGPSEETQYFGPGTRLLVL.

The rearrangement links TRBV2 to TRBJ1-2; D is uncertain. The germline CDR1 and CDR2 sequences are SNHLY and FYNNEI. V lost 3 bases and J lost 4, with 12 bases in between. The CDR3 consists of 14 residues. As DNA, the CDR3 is TGTGCCAGCAGTGACGTGGCTCGGGGCTATGGCTACACCTTC. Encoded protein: CASSDVARGYGYTF.

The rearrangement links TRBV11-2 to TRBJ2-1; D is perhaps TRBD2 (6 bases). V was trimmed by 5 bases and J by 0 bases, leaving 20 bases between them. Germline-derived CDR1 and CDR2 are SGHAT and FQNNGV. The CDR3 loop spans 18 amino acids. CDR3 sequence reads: CASSQWRGLSTSYNEQFF. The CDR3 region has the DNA TGTGCCAGCAGCCAATGGCGGGGCTTATCAACCTCCTACAATGAGCAGTTCTTC.

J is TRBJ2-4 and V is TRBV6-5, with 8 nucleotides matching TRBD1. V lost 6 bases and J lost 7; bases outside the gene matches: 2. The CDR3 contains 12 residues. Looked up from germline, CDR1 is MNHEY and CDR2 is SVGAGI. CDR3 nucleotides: TGTGCCAGCAGGACAGGGGCGAACATTCAGTACTTC. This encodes CASRTGANIQYF.

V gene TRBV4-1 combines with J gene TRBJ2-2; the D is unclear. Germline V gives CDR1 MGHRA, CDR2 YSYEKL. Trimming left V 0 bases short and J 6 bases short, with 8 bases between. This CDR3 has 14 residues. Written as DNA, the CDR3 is TGCGCCAGCAGCCAAGATGGAGTGCCCGGGGAGCTGTTTTTT. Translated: CASSQDGVPGELFF.

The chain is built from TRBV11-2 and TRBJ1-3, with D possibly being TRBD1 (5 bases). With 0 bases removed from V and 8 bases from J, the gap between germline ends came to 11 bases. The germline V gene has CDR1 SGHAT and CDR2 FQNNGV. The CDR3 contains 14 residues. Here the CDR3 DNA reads TGTGCCAGCAGCTTAGATGCAGGGCGGCACACCATATATTTT. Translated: CASSLDAGRHTIYF.

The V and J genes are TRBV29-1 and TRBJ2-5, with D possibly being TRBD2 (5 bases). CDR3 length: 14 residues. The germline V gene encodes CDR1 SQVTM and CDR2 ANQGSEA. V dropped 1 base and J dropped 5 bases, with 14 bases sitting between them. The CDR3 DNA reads TGCAGCGTTGAAGCGTTAGCGCTTATGGAGACCCAGTACTTC. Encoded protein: CSVEALALMETQYF.

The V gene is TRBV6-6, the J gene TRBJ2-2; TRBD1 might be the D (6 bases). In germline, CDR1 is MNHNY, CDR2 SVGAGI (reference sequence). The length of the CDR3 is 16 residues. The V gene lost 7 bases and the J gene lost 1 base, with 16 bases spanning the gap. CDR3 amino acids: CASILVGAVNTGELFF. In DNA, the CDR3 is TGTGCCAGCATTCTCGTGGGGGCGGTGAACACCGGGGAGCTGTTTTTT.